This paragraph reports one T cell receptor beta chain. What it binds is unknown. The data originate from a study of shared clonotypes between healthy human individuals. Study information: CD4 naive and CD4 memory each took three plates per donor, while CD8 naive took two and CD8 memory one.

Data came from immunoSEQ multiplex PCR; TCRdb stores just in-frame clones and leaves some out. The data contain some 2,500,000 clones, 85% to 95% of them singletons. The CDR3 runs to 16 residues. V was trimmed by 1 base and J by 6 bases, leaving 16 bases between them. Germline V gives CDR1 MNHNS, CDR2 SASEGT. Study findings and constraints: In general, naive subsets displayed greater estimated richness than memory subsets did. The sole specimen, blood, was sampled, and tissue repertoires likely differ.

The chain has TRBV6-1 and TRBJ1-5, with D uncertain. Sequencing input: naive CD4+ T cells from PBMCs. Subset reported: CD45RA+ positively selected. The origin of this receptor is a man aged 18 to 30 in good health. Some clones in this sample may be carry-over from other donors' samples. CDR3 coding DNA: TGTGCCAGCAGTGAAGGCTGGCCGAGAGTAGGTCAGCCCCAGCATTTT. Its protein product is CASSEGWPRVGQPQHF.